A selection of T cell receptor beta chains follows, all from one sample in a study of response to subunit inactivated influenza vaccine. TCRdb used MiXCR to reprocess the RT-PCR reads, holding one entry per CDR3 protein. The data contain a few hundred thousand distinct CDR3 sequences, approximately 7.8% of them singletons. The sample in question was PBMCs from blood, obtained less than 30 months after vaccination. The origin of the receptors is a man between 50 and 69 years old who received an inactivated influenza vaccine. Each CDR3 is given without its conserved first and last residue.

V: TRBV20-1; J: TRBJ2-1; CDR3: SASRADEQF
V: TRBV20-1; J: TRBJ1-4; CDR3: SAHTGRHEKLF
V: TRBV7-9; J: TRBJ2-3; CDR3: ASSWIGEVDTQY
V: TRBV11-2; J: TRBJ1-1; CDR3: ASSFRGQYTEAF
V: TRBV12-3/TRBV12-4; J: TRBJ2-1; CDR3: ASSPGTSGGQKQF
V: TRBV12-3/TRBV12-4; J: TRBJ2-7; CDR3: ASSLSGTSGYEQY
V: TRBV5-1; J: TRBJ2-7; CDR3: ASTVWDSSEQY
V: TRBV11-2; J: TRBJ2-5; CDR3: ASSLRGDRYQETQY
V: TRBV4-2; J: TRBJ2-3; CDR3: ASSQASGSGTQY
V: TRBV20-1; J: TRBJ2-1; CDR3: SARGELAGYNEQF
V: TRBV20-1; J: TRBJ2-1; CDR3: SARAGRSSGRVHEQF
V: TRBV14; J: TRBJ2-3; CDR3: ASSQDLQGTHHTDTQY
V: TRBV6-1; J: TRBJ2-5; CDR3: ASSEESLRGSSQY
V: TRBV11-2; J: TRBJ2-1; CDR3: ASSPVKGTEIYNEQF
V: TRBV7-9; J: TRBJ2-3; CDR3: ASSLGSRADTQY
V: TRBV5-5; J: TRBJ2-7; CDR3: ASSLVPRDKLYEQY
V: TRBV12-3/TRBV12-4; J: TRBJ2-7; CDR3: ASSFFGRSSYEQY
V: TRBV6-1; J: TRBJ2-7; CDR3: ASSEEAGVISYEQY
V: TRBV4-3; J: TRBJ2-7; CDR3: ASSQDLMGSYEQY
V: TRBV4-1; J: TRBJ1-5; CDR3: ASSLNRVDQPQH
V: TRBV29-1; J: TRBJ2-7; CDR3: SVMDSTYEQY
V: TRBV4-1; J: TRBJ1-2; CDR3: ASSQRGGDGYT
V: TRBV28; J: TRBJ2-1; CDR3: ASVRDRGYSLYNEQF
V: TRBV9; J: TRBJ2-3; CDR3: ASSGDSGFTQY
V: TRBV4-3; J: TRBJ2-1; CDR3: ASSQDGLDGGGTYNEQF
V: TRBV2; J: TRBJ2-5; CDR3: ASRAEETQY
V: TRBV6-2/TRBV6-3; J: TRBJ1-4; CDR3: ASSKRTGGYEKLF
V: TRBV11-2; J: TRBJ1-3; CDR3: ASSPTGGENTIY
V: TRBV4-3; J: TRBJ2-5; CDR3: ASSQGATAQETQY
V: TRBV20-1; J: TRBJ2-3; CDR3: SASLSSGGWTDTQY
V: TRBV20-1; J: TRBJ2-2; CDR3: SARDVAASNTGELF
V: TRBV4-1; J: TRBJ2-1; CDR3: ASSQVMRSSYNEQF
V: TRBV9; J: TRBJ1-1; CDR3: ASSVNPQGNTEAF
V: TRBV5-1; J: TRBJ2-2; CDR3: ASSLGGLDTGEPF
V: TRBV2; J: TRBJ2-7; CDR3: ASTLRWGQGSEQY
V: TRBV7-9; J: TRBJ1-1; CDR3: ASSPTIINTEAF
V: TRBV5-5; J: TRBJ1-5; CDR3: ASSLSGTQNQPQH
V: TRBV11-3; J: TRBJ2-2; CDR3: ASSFPQSGANTGELF
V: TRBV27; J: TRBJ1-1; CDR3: ASRTIRASFTEAF
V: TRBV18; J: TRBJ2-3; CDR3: ASSPYRDTQY
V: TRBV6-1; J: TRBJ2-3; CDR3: ASRRVVQTDTQY
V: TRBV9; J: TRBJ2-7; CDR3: ASSAGTAGEQY
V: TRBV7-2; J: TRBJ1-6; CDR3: ASSLYRGQNSPLH
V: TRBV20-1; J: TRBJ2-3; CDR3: SARDLGTGDELDTQY
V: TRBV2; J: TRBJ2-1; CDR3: ASSRSGGDYNEQF
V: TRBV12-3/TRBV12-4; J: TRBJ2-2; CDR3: ASSLREVPGELF
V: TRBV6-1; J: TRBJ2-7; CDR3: ASSPSIRGTYEQY
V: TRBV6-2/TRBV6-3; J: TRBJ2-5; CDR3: ASNPGLAGTTQY
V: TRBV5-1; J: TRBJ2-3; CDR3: ASSTDRAADTQY
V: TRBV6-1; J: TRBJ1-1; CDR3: ASSRGVGPTEAF
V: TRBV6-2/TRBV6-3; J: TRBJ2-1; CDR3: ASSSRTGHNEQF
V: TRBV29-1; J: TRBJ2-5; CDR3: SVAGQGAQETQY
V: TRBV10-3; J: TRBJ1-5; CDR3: AIAAGDVQPQH
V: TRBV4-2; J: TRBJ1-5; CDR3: ASSQDRLGSNQPQH
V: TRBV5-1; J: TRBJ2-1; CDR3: ASSLAPTSGNNEQF
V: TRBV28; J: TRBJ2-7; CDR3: ASSQYEQY
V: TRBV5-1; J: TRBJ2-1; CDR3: ASSRRTSGGAHEQF
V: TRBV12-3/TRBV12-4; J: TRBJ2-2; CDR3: ASSLFGREHTGELF
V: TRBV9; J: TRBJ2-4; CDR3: ASSVEPGGGQGNIQY